Following are 6 T cell receptor beta chains from one sample sequenced in a study of T-cell memory formation after mild COVID-19. TCRdb re-called the 5' RACE reads through MiXCR, storing one row per CDR3 protein. The table has about 180,000 distinct CDR3 sequences, 16% seen once. The sequenced sample was PBMCs or a T cell subset sorted from them (not recorded which). These receptors all come from an adult woman who had mild COVID-19 (a few samples of this study predate the infection). Cell type and time point are not known.

This clonotype has a handful of counts. The rearrangement links TRBV6-6 to TRBJ2-7, with no clear D. Germline assignment: CDR1 MNHNY and CDR2 SVGAGI (reference sequence). The CDR3 totals 13 residues. Trimming took off 6 bases at V and 1 base at J, with 10 bases between the two ends. Here the CDR3 reads CASREVASYEQYF. The CDR3, as DNA: TGTGCCAGCAGAGAGGTCGCTTCCTACGAGCAGTACTTC.

This chain joins TRBV5-5 and TRBJ2-1; TRBD2 matches at 11 bases. This CDR3 region has 16 residues. V gave up 4 bases and J gave up 4 bases; unmatched junction bases: 7. From germline, CDR1 is SGHKS and CDR2 YYEKEE (reference sequence). CDR3 protein: CASSLTSGTTYNEQFF. CDR3 nucleotide sequence: TGTGCCAGCAGCCTGACTAGCGGGACTACGTACAATGAGCAGTTCTTC. Combining the CDR3 with reference TRBV5-5 and TRBJ2-1 gives the whole variable domain DAGVTQSPTHLIKTRGQQVTLRCSPISGHKSVSWYQQVLGQGPQFIFQYYEKEERGRGNFPDRFSARQFPNYSSELNVNALLLGDSALYLCASSLTSGTTYNEQFFGPGTRLTVL.

This clonotype was seen a handful of times. The rearrangement joins TRBV7-2 to TRBJ2-3; D ambiguous. V lost 1 base and J lost 5, with 10 bases in between. There are 14 residues in the CDR3. Germline V CDR1 and CDR2: SGHTA, FQGNSA. CDR3: CASSLGGRVDTQYF. DNA for the CDR3: TGTGCCAGCAGCTTAGGCGGCCGAGTAGATACGCAGTATTTT. Supplemented by reference TRBV7-2 and TRBJ2-3, the full variable domain reads GAGVSQSPSNKVTEKGKDVELRCDPISGHTALYWYRQSLGQGLEFLIYFQGNSAPDKSGLPSDRFSAERTGGSVSTLTIQRTQQEDSAVYLCASSLGGRVDTQYFGPGTRLTVL.

This rearrangement joins TRBV12-3 or TRBV12-4 to TRBJ2-7; possibly TRBD1 for D (5 bases). The germline V and J ends were trimmed by 4 bases and 5 bases, with 15 bases remaining between them. This CDR3 contains 14 residues. CDR3 loop: CASSSGQGKNEQYF. CDR3 sequence (DNA): TGTGCCAGCAGTTCAGGTCAGGGTAAGAACGAGCAGTACTTC.

This clonotype occurred a few times. This chain connects TRBV12-3 or TRBV12-4 to TRBJ2-7, with no clear D. V was clipped by 4 bases and J by 2 bases, with 9 bases between them. CDR3 length: 13 residues. CDR3 sequence: CASSSQVTYEQYF. The CDR3, as DNA: TGTGCCAGCAGTTCGCAGGTAACCTACGAGCAGTACTTC.

This clonotype was seen a few times. V and J are TRBV3-1 and TRBJ2-1; D uncertain. The V gene's germline CDR1 is LGHDT and CDR2 YNNKEL (reference sequence). The CDR3 has 12 amino acids. Trimming took 6 bases from V and 7 from J, leaving 10 bases between them. The CDR3 DNA follows: TGTGCCAGCAGTTACGAGCAGAATGAGCAGTTCTTC. Its protein is CASSYEQNEQFF.